This T cell receptor beta chain derives from a study of blood T cell repertoires in COVID-19. Study information: PBMCs, B-cell-depleted T cells, or T cells provided the cDNA or gDNA that made up the material.

Trimming took 2 bases from V and 12 from J; bases not matched to a gene: 6. The CDR3 has 14 residues. Germline assignment: CDR1 SEHNR and CDR2 FQNEAQ (reference sequence). Under the authors' procedure: Estimation of nucleated cell counts was performed using reference gene primer amplification. Some clones are missing from TCRdb's copy, which holds only in-frame ones; the method was immunoSEQ multiplex PCR. V and J calls and clone size come straight from that table; D and trimming were deduced from the DNA. The profile shows about 290,000 clones, around 81% of them singletons. The source is a woman in her fifties or sixties with active or convalescent COVID-19. Sequenced sample: peripheral blood. This rearrangement joins TRBV7-9 to TRBJ1-6, with TRBD1 matching 8 bases. As DNA, the CDR3 is TGTGCCAGCAGCTTACAGGACAGGGTCAAACCCCTCCACTTT. It is translated as CASSLQDRVKPLHF.